The 29 T cell receptor beta chains below all came from one sample that was sequenced in a study of blood T cell repertoires in COVID-19. Profiling relied on immunoSEQ multiplex PCR, and the TCRdb table lists in-frame clones only, not all of them. This table holds some 120,000 clones, around four fifths found once. Sequenced sample: peripheral blood. The receptors were sampled from a human donor in a cohort sampled during active COVID-19.

V and J are TRBV6-5 and TRBJ2-5; D possibly corresponds to TRBD2 (5 bases). The CDR3 consists of 14 residues. CDR1 is MNHEY and CDR2 is SVGAGI in the germline V gene. V dropped 10 bases and J dropped 2 bases, with 17 bases sitting between them. This CDR3 is CATSSLGRQETQYF. CDR3 coding DNA: TGTGCCACCTCAAGCTTAGGGAGACAAGAGACCCAGTACTTC.

This clone was recorded once. J is TRBJ2-5 and V is TRBV5-1; 8 bases agree with TRBD1. The V gene end was trimmed by 6 bases and the J gene end by 1 base; junction bases not matched to a gene: 11. This CDR3 has 16 amino acids. Germline CDR1 and CDR2: SGHRS and YFSETQ. The CDR3 DNA sequence: TGCGCCAGCAAAAATCAGGGGGCGATACCCCAAGAGACCCAGTACTTC. It specifies CASKNQGAIPQETQYF.

The rearrangement joins TRBV2 to TRBJ2-5, with TRBD2 identical over 13 bases. CDR1 is SNHLY and CDR2 is FYNNEI in the germline V gene. CDR3 length equals 15 residues. The V segment lost 8 bases and the J segment 4 bases; nucleotides outside the gene matches: 7. Here the CDR3 DNA reads TGTGCCAGCTCGGAACTAGCGGGAGGGGGAGAGACCCAGTACTTC. This gives the protein CASSELAGGGETQYF. Full variable domain (remainder filled in from reference TRBV2 and TRBJ2-5): EPEVTQTPSHQVTQMGQEVILRCVPISNHLYFYWYRQILGQKVEFLVSFYNNEISEKSEIFDDQFSVERPDGSNFTLKIRSTKLEDSAMYFCASSELAGGGETQYFGPGTRLLVL.

The genes are TRBV4-3 and TRBJ2-3, with TRBD2 matching over 7 bases. The germline V gene has CDR1 LGHNA and CDR2 YSLEER. V lost 0 bases to trimming and J lost 1 base; unmatched junction nucleotides: 7. This CDR3 has 17 amino acids. The CDR3 loop is CASSQDMPGGGTDTQYF. In DNA form, the CDR3 reads TGCGCCAGCAGCCAAGACATGCCGGGGGGTGGCACAGATACGCAGTATTTT.

V and J are TRBV7-9 and TRBJ1-1; D uncertain. CDR1 and CDR2 from the germline V gene are SEHNR and FQNEAQ (reference sequence). The CDR3 has 13 amino acids. Deletions cut 3 bases from V and 4 bases from J, with 9 bases between. CDR3 residues: CASSFSEGTEAFF. The CDR3 nucleotides are TGTGCCAGCAGCTTCTCCGAGGGCACTGAAGCTTTCTTT.

CDR3 residues: CASSGQGGTEAFF. CDR3 nucleotides: TGTGCCAGCTCCGGACAGGGAGGCACTGAAGCTTTCTTT. The J gene is TRBJ1-1, the V gene TRBV18, with 8 nucleotides matching TRBD1. The CDR3 runs 13 residues. The germline V gene has CDR1 KGHSH and CDR2 LQKENI. Trimming at V came to 6 bases and at J to 4 bases, leaving 4 bases not matched to a gene.

The V call is TRBV9, the J call TRBJ2-1; 8 positions match TRBD2. CDR3 length: 16 residues. The ends lost 1 base at V and 7 bases at J; junction bases unmatched: 10. Germline V gene sequence: CDR1 SGDLS, CDR2 YYNGEE. The CDR3 reads CASSVNSGGRWNEQFF. The CDR3 DNA sequence: TGTGCCAGCAGCGTAAACAGCGGGGGACGGTGGAATGAGCAGTTCTTC.

This sequence joins TRBV27 and TRBJ2-3, with D perhaps matching TRBD1 (6 bases). The CDR3 length is 16 residues. Trimming took off 5 bases at V and 0 bases at J, with 15 bases between the two ends. Germline CDR1 MNHEY, CDR2 SMNVEV (reference sequence). For the CDR3, the DNA is TGTGCCAGCAGTCCACCAGGGGACCCTAGCACAGATACGCAGTATTTT. Its translation is CASSPPGDPSTDTQYF.

The sample holds one count of this clone. This chain connects TRBV28 to TRBJ2-2; 8 bases are a match to TRBD1. CDR3 length: 16 residues. Germline CDR1 and CDR2: MDHEN and SYDVKM. The trim removed 5 bases at V and 6 bases at J, leaving 11 bases unmatched. CDR3 DNA: TGTGCCAGCAGTCCCCACAGGGGGTTAGTATCCGGGGAGCTGTTTTTT. Residues: CASSPHRGLVSGELFF.

DNA for the CDR3: TGCGCCAGCAGCCAAGGACACGGAGCTAACTATGGCTACACCTTC. This gives the protein CASSQGHGANYGYTF. This chain uses TRBV5-1 with TRBJ1-2, with D tentatively TRBD1 (5 bases). V dropped 4 bases and J dropped 0 bases, with 13 bases sitting between them. This CDR3 is built from 15 residues. The germline CDR1 and CDR2 sequences are SGHRS and YFSETQ.

The V gene is TRBV6-5, the J gene TRBJ1-1, with TRBD1 identical over 7 bases. V lost 10 bases and J lost 5; bases outside the gene matches: 13. This CDR3 contains 14 residues. Germline V gene sequence: CDR1 MNHEY, CDR2 SVGAGI. The CDR3 loop reads CATLPTGSWTEAFF. Here the CDR3 DNA reads TGTGCCACCCTCCCGACAGGGTCTTGGACTGAAGCTTTCTTT.

The gene calls are TRBV30 and TRBJ1-1; 8 positions agree with TRBD1. CDR1 is GTSNPN, CDR2 SVGIG, per germline (reference sequence). The CDR3 is 13 residues long. The trim removed 0 bases at V and 10 bases at J, leaving 7 bases unmatched. This CDR3 reads CAWSVGNRGAAFF. CDR3 bases: TGTGCCTGGAGTGTGGGGAACAGGGGGGCAGCTTTCTTT.

J is TRBJ2-1 and V is TRBV7-3; 7 nucleotides agree with TRBD2. With 3 bases clipped from V and 9 bases from J, the junction kept 5 bases outside the gene matches. CDR1 and CDR2 (germline): SGHTA, FQGTGA. This CDR3 contains 13 residues. As DNA, the CDR3 is TGTGCCAGCAGCTTCAATAGCGGGCCTGAGCAGTTCTTC. Translated: CASSFNSGPEQFF.

This chain's CDR3 is CASSPEPGLLNNEQFF. The CDR3 bases are TGTGCCAGTAGTCCCGAACCGGGACTACTGAACAATGAGCAGTTCTTC. The V call is TRBV19, the J call TRBJ2-1, with TRBD2 matching 7 bases. Germline V lookup: CDR1 LNHDA, CDR2 SQIVND (reference sequence). The junction had 12 bases not matched to a gene; V was cut back by 5 bases and J by 5 bases. The CDR3 sequence is 16 residues long.

CDR3 sequence: CASSRQGKTNYGYTF. The CDR3 DNA reads TGTGCCAGCAGCCGACAGGGGAAGACTAACTATGGCTACACCTTC. The chain links TRBV13 to TRBJ1-2; 8 bases are a match to TRBD1. The V gene's germline CDR1 is PRHDT and CDR2 FYEKMQ (reference sequence). The CDR3 covers 15 residues. Germline trimming cut 5 bases from V and 0 bases from J; bases unmatched to any gene: 5.

The chain combines TRBV9 with TRBJ2-2; the match to TRBD2 covers 12 bases. V trimming: 3 bases; J trimming: 7 bases; junction bases outside the gene matches: 7. The CDR3 runs 16 residues. Germline V lookup: CDR1 SGDLS, CDR2 YYNGEE. In DNA, the CDR3 is TGTGCCAGCAGCGCTACTAGCGGGGGGCGCGGCGGGGAGCTGTTTTTT. It is translated as CASSATSGGRGGELFF.

This chain connects TRBV2 to TRBJ1-6; possible D gene TRBD1, 6 bases. Germline values: CDR1 SNHLY, CDR2 FYNNEI. This CDR3 comprises 16 residues. V was cut by 5 bases and J by 10 bases, with 21 bases left in between. CDR3 sequence: CASSIKTGKGKSPLHF. CDR3 bases: TGTGCCAGCAGTATAAAAACAGGGAAGGGAAAATCACCCCTCCACTTT. The entire variable domain, with the rest obtained from reference TRBV2 and TRBJ1-6, is as follows: EPEVTQTPSHQVTQMGQEVILRCVPISNHLYFYWYRQILGQKVEFLVSFYNNEISEKSEIFDDQFSVERPDGSNFTLKIRSTKLEDSAMYFCASSIKTGKGKSPLHFGNGTRLTVT.

The chain couples TRBV19 to TRBJ1-1; 7 nucleotides match TRBD1. V dropped 7 bases and J dropped 6; count of bases not matched to a gene: 5. The CDR3 contains 12 residues. Germline values: CDR1 LNHDA, CDR2 SQIVND (reference sequence). The CDR3 nucleotides are TGTGCCAGTAACCGACAGGGCCCTGAAGCTTTCTTT. Its protein product is CASNRQGPEAFF.

The J gene is TRBJ2-3, the V gene TRBV28; TRBD2 agrees at 9 bases. V lost 3 bases to trimming and J lost 3 bases; unmatched junction nucleotides: 1. This CDR3 region has 14 residues. Germline CDR1 MDHEN, CDR2 SYDVKM. CDR3 bases: TGTGCCAGCAGTTTTCTAGCGGGGACAGATACGCAGTATTTT. Translating gives CASSFLAGTDTQYF.

This clone was counted once. This chain links TRBV6-5 with TRBJ2-5, with TRBD1 matching 11 bases. Germline V CDR1 and CDR2: MNHEY, SVGAGI. CDR3 size: 14 residues. After removal of 9 bases from V and 4 bases from J, the junction contained 7 bases not matched to a gene. CDR3 amino acids: CARSRTGGPETQYF. CDR3 nucleotides: TGTGCCAGGTCGAGGACAGGGGGCCCAGAGACCCAGTACTTC.

This clone was picked up a small number of times. This chain uses TRBV15 with TRBJ2-6; 10 bases align to TRBD2. The CDR3 is 18 residues long. Germline trimming cut 3 bases from V and 0 bases from J; bases unmatched to any gene: 5. CDR1 is LNHNV, CDR2 YYDKDF, per germline (reference sequence). CDR3 sequence reads: CATSSTSGTTSGANVLTF. CDR3 sequence (DNA): TGTGCCACCAGCAGCACTAGCGGGACTACCTCTGGGGCCAACGTCCTGACTTTC. Full variable domain (remainder filled in from reference TRBV15 and TRBJ2-6): DAMVIQNPRYQVTQFGKPVTLSCSQTLNHNVMYWYQQKSSQAPKLLFHYYDKDFNNEADTPDNFQSRRPNTSFCFLDIRSPGLGDTAMYLCATSSTSGTTSGANVLTFGAGSRLTVL.

J is TRBJ1-1 and V is TRBV10-3; a possible D gene is TRBD1 (5 bases). CDR3 length equals 14 residues. With 4 bases removed from V and 6 bases from J, the gap between germline ends came to 15 bases. Germline-derived CDR1 and CDR2 are ENHRY and SYGVKD. CDR3 nucleotides: TGTGCCATCAGTGTGGCAGGGTACAGCGCTGAAGCTTTCTTT. This encodes CAISVAGYSAEAFF.

V gene TRBV6-5 combines with J gene TRBJ1-5; D gene uncertain. This CDR3 region has 16 residues. With 2 bases removed from V and 2 bases from J, the gap between germline ends came to 13 bases. Germline V gene lookup returns CDR1 MNHEY and CDR2 SVGAGI. The CDR3: CASSYARSGGNQPQHF. CDR3 DNA: TGTGCCAGCAGTTACGCGAGGTCCGGAGGCAATCAGCCCCAGCATTTT.

This clone was found many times. The chain employs TRBV15 and TRBJ1-5, with 7 bases fitting TRBD1. Trimming removed 3 bases from V and 5 bases from J; junction bases left unmatched: 1. The CDR3 loop spans 13 amino acids. Germline V gene lookup returns CDR1 LNHNV and CDR2 YYDKDF (reference sequence). Written as DNA, the CDR3 is TGTGCCACCAGCAGGGACAGGCATCAGCCCCAGCATTTT. It specifies CATSRDRHQPQHF.

The chain carries TRBV19 and TRBJ1-1; D is perhaps TRBD1 (5 bases). Germline V gives CDR1 LNHDA, CDR2 SQIVND (reference sequence). This CDR3 has 14 amino acids. V lost 5 bases to trimming and J lost 4 bases, with 14 bases between them. The CDR3 is CASSPLGLGTEAFF. In DNA form, the CDR3 reads TGTGCCAGTAGTCCCCTGGGGCTGGGCACTGAAGCTTTCTTT.

The V and J genes are TRBV7-9 and TRBJ1-1; tentatively, D is TRBD1 (5 bases). Between the trimmed V and J ends, which lost 6 bases and 0 bases, there was a span of 8 bases. The CDR3 spans 13 residues. The V gene's germline CDR1 is SEHNR and CDR2 FQNEAQ (reference sequence). CDR3: CASRGQMNTEAFF. Here the CDR3 DNA reads TGTGCCAGCAGGGGGCAGATGAACACTGAAGCTTTCTTT.

The chain combines TRBV12-3 or TRBV12-4 with TRBJ1-5; D is perhaps TRBD1 (5 bases). V dropped 5 bases and J dropped 7 bases, with 12 bases sitting between them. The CDR3 spans 13 residues. The CDR3 bases are TGTGCCAGCAGTCTGGGGGGGGAACAGCCCCAGCATTTT. Its translation is CASSLGGEQPQHF.

This clone was observed a single time. The chain is built from TRBV19 and TRBJ2-1, with 8 bases fitting TRBD2. The J segment lost 3 bases and the V segment lost 5 bases, leaving 3 bases of the junction unmatched. Germline loops: CDR1 LNHDA, CDR2 SQIVND (reference sequence). This CDR3 is 14 amino acids long. The DNA for the CDR3 is TGTGCCAGTAGTCGGGGGGGTAACTACAATGAGCAGTTCTTC. It specifies CASSRGGNYNEQFF.

The rearrangement uses TRBV5-4 and TRBJ1-2, with D maybe TRBD1 (6 bases). This CDR3 has 13 residues. Per the germline V gene, CDR1 is SGHNT and CDR2 is YYREEE (reference sequence). The V end lost 0 bases, the J end lost 7 bases, and 10 bases lay between the germline ends. CDR3 region: CASSLDREGGYTF. CDR3 DNA: TGTGCCAGCAGCTTGGACAGGGAAGGTGGCTACACCTTC.